This TCR beta chain was recorded in a study of naive and memory T cell subsets. Study conclusions and caveats: Over 85% of naive TCR sequences appeared only once, unlike memory subsets. Diversity fell and Gini index rose from naive through CM, EM, EMRA.

V was shortened by 3 bases and J by 1 base, with 3 bases between the two germline ends. The CDR3 loop spans 13 amino acids. Germline CDR1 and CDR2: SGHAT and FQNNGV. An equimolar mix of two oligonucleotides served as the beta constant-region primer for TRBC1 and TRBC2. TCRdb passed the UMI-ligation and nested PCR reads through MiXCR, listing each CDR3 protein once. The sample has some 85,000 distinct CDR3 sequences; roughly 13% are singletons. There are many counts of this clonotype. What it binds is unknown. This TCR derives from a human donor in good health. Specimen: central memory CD4+ T cells from blood. The genes are TRBV11-2 and TRBJ2-2, with D uncertain. CDR3 sequence reads: CASSLMNTGELFF. In DNA, the CDR3 is TGTGCCAGCAGCTTGATGAACACCGGGGAGCTGTTTTTT.